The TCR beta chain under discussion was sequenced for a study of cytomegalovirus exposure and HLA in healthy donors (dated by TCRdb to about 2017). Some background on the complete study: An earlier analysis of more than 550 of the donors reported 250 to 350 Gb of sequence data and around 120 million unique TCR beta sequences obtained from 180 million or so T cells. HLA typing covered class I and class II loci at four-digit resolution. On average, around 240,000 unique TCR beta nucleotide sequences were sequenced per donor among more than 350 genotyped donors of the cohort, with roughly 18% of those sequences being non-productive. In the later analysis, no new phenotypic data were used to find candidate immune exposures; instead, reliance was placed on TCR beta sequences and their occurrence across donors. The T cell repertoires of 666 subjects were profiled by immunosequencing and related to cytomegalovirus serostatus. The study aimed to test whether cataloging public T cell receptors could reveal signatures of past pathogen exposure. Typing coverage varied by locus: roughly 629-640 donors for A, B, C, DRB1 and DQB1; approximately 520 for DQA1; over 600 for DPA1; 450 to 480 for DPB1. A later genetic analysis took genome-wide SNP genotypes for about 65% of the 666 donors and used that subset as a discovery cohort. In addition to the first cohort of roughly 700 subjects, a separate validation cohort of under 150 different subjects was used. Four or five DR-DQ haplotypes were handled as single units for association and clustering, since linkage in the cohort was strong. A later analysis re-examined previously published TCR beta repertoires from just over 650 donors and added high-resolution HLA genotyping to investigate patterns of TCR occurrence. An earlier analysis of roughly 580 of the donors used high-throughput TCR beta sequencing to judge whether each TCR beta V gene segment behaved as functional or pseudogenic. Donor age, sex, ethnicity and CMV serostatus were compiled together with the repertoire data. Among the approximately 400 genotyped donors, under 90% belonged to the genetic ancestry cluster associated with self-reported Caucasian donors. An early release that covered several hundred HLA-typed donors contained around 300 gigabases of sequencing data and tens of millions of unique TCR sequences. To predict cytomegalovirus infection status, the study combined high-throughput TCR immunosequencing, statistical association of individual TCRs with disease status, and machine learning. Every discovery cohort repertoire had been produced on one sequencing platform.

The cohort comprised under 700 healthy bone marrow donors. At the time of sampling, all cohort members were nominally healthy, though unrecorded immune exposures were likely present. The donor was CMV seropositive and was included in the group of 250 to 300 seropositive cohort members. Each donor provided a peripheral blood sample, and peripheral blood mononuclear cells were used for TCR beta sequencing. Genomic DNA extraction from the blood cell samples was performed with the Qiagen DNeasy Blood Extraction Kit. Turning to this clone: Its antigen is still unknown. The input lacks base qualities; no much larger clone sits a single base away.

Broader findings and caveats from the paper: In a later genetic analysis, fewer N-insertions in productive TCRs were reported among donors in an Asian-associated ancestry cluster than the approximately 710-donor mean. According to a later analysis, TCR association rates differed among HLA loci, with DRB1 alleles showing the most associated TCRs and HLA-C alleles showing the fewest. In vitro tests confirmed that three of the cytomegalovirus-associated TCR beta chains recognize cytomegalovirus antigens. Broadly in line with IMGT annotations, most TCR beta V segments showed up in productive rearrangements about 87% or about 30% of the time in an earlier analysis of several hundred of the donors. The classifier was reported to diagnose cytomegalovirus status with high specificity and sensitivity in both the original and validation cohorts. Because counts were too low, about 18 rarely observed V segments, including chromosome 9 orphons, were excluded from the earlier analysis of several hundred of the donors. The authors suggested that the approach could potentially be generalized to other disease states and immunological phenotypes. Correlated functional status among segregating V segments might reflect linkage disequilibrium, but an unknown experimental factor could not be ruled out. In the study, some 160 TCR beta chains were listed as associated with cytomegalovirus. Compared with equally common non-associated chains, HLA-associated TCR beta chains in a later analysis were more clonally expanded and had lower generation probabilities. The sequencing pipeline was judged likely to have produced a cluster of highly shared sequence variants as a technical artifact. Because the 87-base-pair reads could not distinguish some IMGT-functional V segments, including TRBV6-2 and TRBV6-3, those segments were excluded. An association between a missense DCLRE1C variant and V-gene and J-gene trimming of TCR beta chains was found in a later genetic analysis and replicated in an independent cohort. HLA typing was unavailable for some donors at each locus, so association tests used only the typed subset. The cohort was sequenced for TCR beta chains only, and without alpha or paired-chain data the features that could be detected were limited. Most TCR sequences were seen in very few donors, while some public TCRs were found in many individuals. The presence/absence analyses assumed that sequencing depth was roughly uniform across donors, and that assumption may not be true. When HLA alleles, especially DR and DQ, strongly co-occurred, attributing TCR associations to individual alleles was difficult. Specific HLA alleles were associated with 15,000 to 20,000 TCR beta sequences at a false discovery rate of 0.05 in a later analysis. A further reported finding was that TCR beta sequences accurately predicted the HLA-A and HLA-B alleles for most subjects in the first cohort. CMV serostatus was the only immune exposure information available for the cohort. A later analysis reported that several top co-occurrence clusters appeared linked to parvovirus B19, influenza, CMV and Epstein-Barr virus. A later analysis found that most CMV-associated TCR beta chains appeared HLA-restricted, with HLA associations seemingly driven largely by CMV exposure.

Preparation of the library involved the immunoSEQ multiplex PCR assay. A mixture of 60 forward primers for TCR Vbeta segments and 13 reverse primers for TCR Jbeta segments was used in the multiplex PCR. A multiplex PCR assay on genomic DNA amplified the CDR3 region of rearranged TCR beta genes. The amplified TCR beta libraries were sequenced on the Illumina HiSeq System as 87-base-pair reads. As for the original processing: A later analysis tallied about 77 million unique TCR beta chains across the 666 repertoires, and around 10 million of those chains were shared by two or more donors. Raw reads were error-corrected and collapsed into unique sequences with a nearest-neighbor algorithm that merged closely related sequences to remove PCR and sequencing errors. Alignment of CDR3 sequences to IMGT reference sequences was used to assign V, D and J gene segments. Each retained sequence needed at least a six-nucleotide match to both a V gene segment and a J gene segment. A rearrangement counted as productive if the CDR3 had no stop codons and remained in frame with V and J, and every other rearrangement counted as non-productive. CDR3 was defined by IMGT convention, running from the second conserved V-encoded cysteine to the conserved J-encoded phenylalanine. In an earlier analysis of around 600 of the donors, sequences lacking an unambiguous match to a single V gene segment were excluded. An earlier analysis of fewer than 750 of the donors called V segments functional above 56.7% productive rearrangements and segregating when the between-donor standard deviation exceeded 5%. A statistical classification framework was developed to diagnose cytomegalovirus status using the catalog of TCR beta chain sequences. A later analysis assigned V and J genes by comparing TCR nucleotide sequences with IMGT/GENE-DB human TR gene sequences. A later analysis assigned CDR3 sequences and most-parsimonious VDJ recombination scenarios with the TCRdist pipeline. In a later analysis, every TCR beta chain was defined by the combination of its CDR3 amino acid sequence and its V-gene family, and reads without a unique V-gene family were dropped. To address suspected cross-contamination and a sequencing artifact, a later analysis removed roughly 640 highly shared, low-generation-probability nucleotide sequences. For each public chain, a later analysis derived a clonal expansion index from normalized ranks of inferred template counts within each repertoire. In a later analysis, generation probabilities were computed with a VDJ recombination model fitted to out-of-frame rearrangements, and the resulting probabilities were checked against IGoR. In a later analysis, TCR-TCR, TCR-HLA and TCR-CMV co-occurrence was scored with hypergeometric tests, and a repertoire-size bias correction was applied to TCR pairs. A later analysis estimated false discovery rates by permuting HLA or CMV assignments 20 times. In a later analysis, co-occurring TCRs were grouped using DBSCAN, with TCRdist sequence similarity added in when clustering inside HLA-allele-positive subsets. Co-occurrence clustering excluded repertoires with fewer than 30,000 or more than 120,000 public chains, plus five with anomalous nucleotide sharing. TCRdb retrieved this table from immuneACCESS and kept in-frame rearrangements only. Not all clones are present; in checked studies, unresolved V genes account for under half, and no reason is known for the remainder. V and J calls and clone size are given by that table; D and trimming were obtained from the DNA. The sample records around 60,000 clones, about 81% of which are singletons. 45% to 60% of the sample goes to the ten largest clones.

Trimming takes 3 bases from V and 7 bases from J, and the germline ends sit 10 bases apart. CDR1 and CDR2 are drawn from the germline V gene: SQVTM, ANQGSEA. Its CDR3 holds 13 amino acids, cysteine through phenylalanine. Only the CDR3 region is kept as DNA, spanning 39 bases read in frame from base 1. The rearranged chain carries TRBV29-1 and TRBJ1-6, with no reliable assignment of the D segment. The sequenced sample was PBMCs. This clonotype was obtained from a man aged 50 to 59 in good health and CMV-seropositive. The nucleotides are TGCAGCGTTGAGGAGGGCCGCAATTCACCCCTCCACTTT. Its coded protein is CSVEEGRNSPLHF. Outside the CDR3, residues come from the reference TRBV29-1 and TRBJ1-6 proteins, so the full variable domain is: SAVISQKPSRDICQRGTSLTIQCQVDSQVTMMFWYRQQPGQSLTLIATANQGSEATYESGFVIDKFPISRPNLTFSTLTVSNMSPEDSSIYLCSVEEGRNSPLHFGNGTRLTVT.